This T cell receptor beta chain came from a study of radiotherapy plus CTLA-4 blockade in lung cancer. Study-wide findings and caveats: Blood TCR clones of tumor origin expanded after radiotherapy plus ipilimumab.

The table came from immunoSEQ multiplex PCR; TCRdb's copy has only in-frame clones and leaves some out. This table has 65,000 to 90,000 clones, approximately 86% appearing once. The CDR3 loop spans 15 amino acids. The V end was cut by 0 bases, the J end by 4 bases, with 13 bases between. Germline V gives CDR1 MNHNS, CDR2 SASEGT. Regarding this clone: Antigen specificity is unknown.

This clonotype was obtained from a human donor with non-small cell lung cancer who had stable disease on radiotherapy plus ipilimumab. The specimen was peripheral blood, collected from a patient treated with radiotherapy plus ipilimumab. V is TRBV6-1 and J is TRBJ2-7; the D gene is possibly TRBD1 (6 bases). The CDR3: CASSEAAGVRYEQYF. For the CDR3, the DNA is TGTGCCAGCAGTGAAGCGGCAGGGGTGCGGTACGAGCAGTACTTC.